The 4 T cell receptor beta chains listed next were all sequenced from one sample in a study of T cells in Graves' hyperthyroidism and ophthalmopathy. Researchers took RNA transcripts and amplified the TCR beta CDR3 regions from them. The HTBI primer set was used in a first-round RT-PCR of the TCR CDR3. TCRdb processed the multiplex PCR reads anew with MiXCR; each CDR3 protein has one entry. The table records a few hundred thousand distinct CDR3 sequences, about a sixth of them present only once. The sequenced material came from blood. The receptors come from a woman aged 45 to 65 with Graves' hyperthyroidism.

This clonotype was picked up a small number of times. The chain combines TRBV20-1 with TRBJ2-5; D unresolved. Per germline, CDR1 DFQATT and CDR2 SNEGSKA (reference sequence). Deletions cut 3 bases from V and 4 bases from J, with 9 bases between. This CDR3 is 12 amino acids long. The CDR3 nucleotides read TGCAGTGCTAGGGGAAAACTAGAGACCCAGTACTTC. Encoded protein: CSARGKLETQYF.

The genes are TRBV6-2 or TRBV6-3 and TRBJ2-1, with D perhaps being TRBD1 or TRBD2 (5 bases each). This CDR3 spans 14 amino acids. Germline CDR1 MNHEY, CDR2 SVGEGT. The V end lost 6 bases, the J end lost 3 bases, and 12 bases lay between the germline ends. In DNA form, the CDR3 reads TGTGCCAGCAGCCAACAGGAGGTCTACAATGAGCAGTTCTTC. Its protein product is CASSQQEVYNEQFF.

This clonotype came up many times. The chain employs TRBV7-9 and TRBJ2-5, with 8 bases fitting TRBD2. V lost 4 bases to trimming and J lost 4 bases; unmatched junction nucleotides: 8. The CDR3 totals 15 residues. The germline V gene encodes CDR1 SEHNR and CDR2 FQNEAQ (reference sequence). CDR3: CASSYGTSGGETQYF. The CDR3 nucleotides are TGTGCCAGCAGCTATGGGACTAGTGGGGGAGAGACCCAGTACTTC.

This clonotype was seen repeatedly, ten times or more. CDR3 loop: CASSSAGGRDEQYF. The CDR3 nucleotides are TGCGCCAGCAGCTCGGCCGGGGGTCGTGACGAGCAGTACTTC. The chain is built from TRBV5-1 and TRBJ2-7; D is possibly TRBD2 (6 bases). Trimming took off 3 bases at V and 5 bases at J, with 15 bases between the two ends. From germline, CDR1 is SGHRS and CDR2 YFSETQ. This CDR3 has 14 residues.